The rows below give T cell receptor beta chains drawn from one sample of a study of cytomegalovirus exposure and HLA in healthy donors. Assay: immunoSEQ multiplex PCR; the TCRdb copy retains only in-frame clones and omits some. The sample holds fewer than 250,000 clones; roughly 77% are singletons and the top ten take 0.35% to 0.5%. Sequenced input: PBMCs. Receptor source: a male donor in good health and CMV-seropositive. Both conserved end residues are part of each CDR3. The D gene is left open where the match is weak. Part of the rows lack a size; the others show once, few, many or a class for expanded clones.

J gene	V gene	clone size	D gene	CDR3 protein	CDR3 DNA
TRBJ2-5	TRBV7-9	-	TRBD2	CASSRSGAPAQYF	TGTGCCAGCAGCCGAAGCGGGGCCCCGGCCCAGTACTTC
TRBJ1-1	TRBV7-2	-	-	CASSPSYDRIGTEAFF	TGTGCCAGCAGCCCCTCCTACGACAGGATCGGCACTGAAGCTTTCTTT
TRBJ2-6	TRBV7-9	-	TRBD2	CASRPAGEAGANVLTF	TGTGCCAGCAGGCCAGCGGGAGAAGCTGGGGCCAACGTCCTGACTTTC
TRBJ2-1	TRBV4-1	-	-	CASSQASTGNTYNEQFF	TGCGCCAGCAGCCAAGCTTCGACGGGGAATACCTACAATGAGCAGTTCTTC
TRBJ1-2	TRBV11-1	-	-	CASSVGPTAGINYGYTF	TGTGCCAGCAGTGTTGGCCCGACGGCGGGAATAAACTATGGCTACACCTTC
TRBJ2-7	TRBV2	-	TRBD2	CASSVSSGSLHEQYF	TGTGCCAGCAGTGTTAGTAGCGGGAGTTTGCACGAGCAGTACTTC
TRBJ2-1	TRBV6-1	-	-	CASSDNTRVDEQFF	TGTGCCAGCAGTGATAATACTAGAGTCGATGAGCAGTTCTTC
TRBJ2-7	TRBV28	few	TRBD2	CASSPGGTSGLVNEQYF	TGTGCCAGCAGTCCGGGAGGTACTAGCGGGCTTGTCAACGAGCAGTACTTC
TRBJ1-3	TRBV9	few	-	CASREDSLTPLYF	TGTGCCAGCAGGGAGGACAGCCTTACCCCTTTATATTTT
TRBJ2-1	TRBV6-6	-	-	CASSYSIEGYNEQFF	TGTGCCAGCAGTTACTCGATAGAGGGCTACAATGAGCAGTTCTTC
TRBJ1-1	TRBV18	-	TRBD1	CASSPGTGVTEAFF	TGTGCCAGCTCACCCGGGACAGGGGTCACTGAAGCTTTCTTT
TRBJ2-5	TRBV18	-	-	CASSLQETQYF	TGTGCCAGCTCACTACAAGAGACCCAGTACTTC
TRBJ1-2	TRBV5-1	-	-	CASTTTAVDGYTF	TGCGCCAGCACCACGACAGCAGTGGATGGCTACACCTTC
TRBJ1-5	TRBV4-3	few	TRBD1	CASSPTGGGNQPQHF	TGCGCCAGCAGCCCGACAGGGGGCGGTAATCAGCCCCAGCATTTT
TRBJ1-2	TRBV7-9	-	-	CASSLLGPLYGYTF	TGTGCCAGCAGCCTCCTAGGCCCACTCTATGGCTACACCTTC
TRBJ1-5	TRBV7-2	-	-	CASSTKGGQGGNQPQHF	TGTGCCAGCAGCACTAAAGGGGGTCAAGGGGGCAATCAGCCCCAGCATTTT
TRBJ2-3	TRBV28	-	TRBD1	CASSLTGTGSTDTQYF	TGTGCCAGCAGTTTAACGGGGACAGGTTCCACAGATACGCAGTATTTT
TRBJ2-5	TRBV5-5	-	TRBD1	CASSQIDRGLGTQYF	TGTGCCAGCAGCCAAATCGACAGGGGGCTGGGGACCCAGTACTTC
TRBJ1-2	TRBV15	-	-	CATSRDLTATNYGYTF	TGTGCCACCAGCAGAGATCTGACAGCCACTAACTATGGCTACACCTTC
TRBJ1-1	TRBV19	once	TRBD1	CASSPRTGPETFF	TGTGCCAGTAGTCCTCGGACAGGCCCCGAGACTTTCTTT
TRBJ1-5	TRBV19	few	TRBD1	CASSSHRGRQPQHF	TGTGCCAGTAGTAGCCACAGGGGGCGACAGCCCCAGCATTTT
TRBJ2-2	TRBV5-1	few	-	CASSLPGGELFF	TGCGCCAGCAGCCTTCCCGGGGGGGAGCTGTTTTTT
TRBJ1-2	TRBV7-9	-	TRBD1	CASSLRDRAWPDF	TGTGCCAGCAGCTTACGGGACAGGGCCTGGCCTGACTTC
TRBJ1-1	TRBV7-6	-	-	CASSFPNTEAFF	TGTGCCAGCAGCTTTCCAAACACTGAAGCTTTCTTT